This record looks at one TCR beta chain sequence and its context. Its antigen remains unidentified. This entry is derived from a study of identical twins. Study-level results: The models gave estimates that fell short of the out-of-frame TCR alpha sharing seen in monozygotic twins.

TCRdb re-called the 5' RACE reads with MiXCR, one entry per CDR3 protein. The top ten clones hold around 7.2% of a sample with hundreds of thousands of distinct CDR3 sequences, 10% to 15% of them seen once. This CDR3 has 16 residues. V shed 5 bases and J shed 3 bases, with 19 bases lying between them. Per germline, CDR1 SEHNR and CDR2 FQNEAQ (reference sequence). This sample also appeared in a second study, on yellow fever vaccine responses in identical twins. As that study records: A vaccine T cell response that seemed partly convergent and partly personalized was reported in twins.

The clonotype originates from a young woman in good health. The sample consisted of CD8+ T cells sorted from blood. V is TRBV7-9 and J is TRBJ1-1; D is perhaps TRBD1 (6 bases). In DNA, the CDR3 is TGTGCCAGCAGCCAAGGATTTGGGGGCAGGGACACTGAAGCTTTCTTT. It encodes CASSQGFGGRDTEAFF.